Each of the 18 T cell receptor beta chains below was sequenced from the same sample in a study of T cell responses to AZD1222 COVID-19 vaccine. The method was immunoSEQ multiplex PCR; TCRdb's version includes in-frame clones alone and lacks a portion of them. The sample lists 100,000 to 150,000 clones; 75% to 90% were seen once. The sequencing here drew on peripheral blood, taken 28 days after the second AZD1222 dose. Receptors were obtained from an adult who received the AZD1222 COVID-19 vaccine.

The rearrangement uses TRBV5-5 and TRBJ1-4; D not certain. Germline V gives CDR1 SGHKS, CDR2 YYEKEE (reference sequence). The CDR3 covers 16 residues. V lost 4 bases and J lost 4, with 17 bases in between. CDR3 in amino acids: CASSLTGTVINEKLFF. The DNA of the CDR3 is TGTGCCAGCAGCCTGACGGGTACAGTCATTAATGAAAAACTGTTTTTT.

The chain is built from TRBV2 and TRBJ1-4, with D unclear. Between the trimmed V and J ends, which lost 6 bases and 3 bases, there was a span of 5 bases. The germline V gene encodes CDR1 SNHLY and CDR2 FYNNEI. The CDR3 totals 12 residues. The CDR3 DNA is TGTGCCAGCAGATTGTCTAATGAAAAACTGTTTTTT. Amino acids: CASRLSNEKLFF.

About this clone: This sample also contains other DNA sequences that code for the same CDR3. This chain connects TRBV4-3 to TRBJ2-3; 10 bases fit TRBD2. With 0 bases clipped from V and 6 bases from J, the junction kept 9 bases outside the gene matches. CDR1 and CDR2 (germline): LGHNA, YSLEER. The CDR3 spans 17 residues. CDR3 DNA sequence: TGCGCCAGCAGCCAAGATGGGCTAGCGGGGGCCAGGGATACGCAGTATTTT. Protein sequence: CASSQDGLAGARDTQYF.

This clone occurred a few times. The chain carries TRBV28 and TRBJ2-3; D is possibly TRBD2 (6 bases). The CDR3 is 18 amino acids. The V and J ends lost 3 bases and 2 bases respectively, with 21 bases between them. Germline V CDR1 and CDR2: MDHEN, SYDVKM. CDR3 in DNA: TGTGCCAGCAGTTTCTTGGAGGGCTTTGGGGTGGACACAGATACGCAGTATTTT. Its translation is CASSFLEGFGVDTDTQYF.

The table lists this clone with a few counts. Additional DNA sequences in this sample encode the identical CDR3. This chain uses TRBV28 with TRBJ1-5; D uncertain. CDR1 is MDHEN and CDR2 is SYDVKM in the germline V gene. The V end lost 6 bases, the J end lost 4 bases, and 10 bases lay between the germline ends. This CDR3 has 13 residues. CDR3 amino acids: CASSPPGNQPQHF. CDR3 coding DNA: TGTGCCAGCAGCCCCCCAGGAAATCAGCCCCAGCATTTT.

This chain links TRBV29-1 with TRBJ1-2; D is ambiguous. The CDR3 length is 14 residues. With 3 bases removed from V and 2 bases from J, the gap between germline ends came to 13 bases. The germline gives CDR1 SQVTM, CDR2 ANQGSEA. The chain's CDR3 is CSVDIRQTNYGYTF. CDR3 nucleotides: TGCAGCGTTGATATTAGGCAGACGAACTATGGCTACACCTTC.

The gene calls are TRBV5-1 and TRBJ2-3, with TRBD1 identical over 10 bases. Germline CDR1 SGHRS, CDR2 YFSETQ. This CDR3 spans 15 amino acids. V dropped 0 bases and J dropped 6; count of bases not matched to a gene: 4. CDR3 loop: CASSLGQGAVDTQYF. The CDR3 bases are TGCGCCAGCAGCTTGGGACAGGGGGCGGTTGATACGCAGTATTTT. Full variable domain (remainder filled in from reference TRBV5-1 and TRBJ2-3): KAGVTQTPRYLIKTRGQQVTLSCSPISGHRSVSWYQQTPGQGLQFLFEYFSETQRNKGNFPGRFSGRQFSNSRSEMNVSTLELGDSALYLCASSLGQGAVDTQYFGPGTRLTVL.

The chain joins TRBV7-2 to TRBJ1-6; TRBD1 might be the D (5 bases). V gave up 5 bases and J gave up 9 bases, with 23 bases separating them. The V gene's germline CDR1 is SGHTA and CDR2 FQGNSA. This CDR3 is built from 17 residues. The CDR3 region is CASSPRRIARVGSPLHF. CDR3 sequence (DNA): TGTGCCAGCAGCCCGCGGCGGATAGCCAGGGTGGGTTCACCCCTCCACTTT.

This clone occurred once. J is TRBJ1-1 and V is TRBV2; D remains ambiguous. Trimming took 6 bases from V and 3 from J, leaving 5 bases between them. The CDR3 totals 11 residues. CDR1 and CDR2 from the germline V gene are SNHLY and FYNNEI. CDR3 bases: TGTGCCAGCAGCGTGGACACTGAAGCTTTCTTT. Translating gives CASSVDTEAFF.

The chain couples TRBV30 to TRBJ2-5; D possibly uses TRBD1 or TRBD2 (5 bases each). V was pared by 0 bases and J by 4 bases, with 24 bases between. The germline CDR1 and CDR2 sequences are GTSNPN and SVGIG (reference sequence). The CDR3 runs 18 residues. CDR3 sequence (DNA): TGTGCCTGGAGTGTAAAAGAGGGGAAGACCCCCCCCCGAGAGACCCAGTACTTC. Amino acids: CAWSVKEGKTPPRETQYF.

The V call is TRBV7-9, the J call TRBJ1-5, with D perhaps TRBD1 (5 bases). CDR1 is SEHNR and CDR2 is FQNEAQ in the germline V gene (reference sequence). Trimming pared 2 bases from V and 16 bases from J, leaving 15 bases between. The CDR3 spans 12 residues. For the CDR3, the DNA is TGTGCCAGCAGCTTACTCGGAGGGACCATCCATTTT. Translation gives CASSLLGGTIHF.

This clone has just one count. The chain couples TRBV2 to TRBJ2-7; the match to TRBD2 covers 11 bases. The CDR3 totals 16 residues. J lost 5 bases, V lost 2 bases, and 8 bases had no gene match. CDR1 and CDR2 from the germline V gene are SNHLY and FYNNEI. The CDR3: CASSELLAGGLNEQYF. The CDR3 nucleotides read TGTGCCAGCAGTGAATTGCTAGCGGGGGGTTTGAACGAGCAGTACTTC.

The V gene is TRBV14, the J gene TRBJ2-2; unclear D gene. Germline CDR1 is SGHDN and CDR2 is FVKESK. V shed 0 bases and J shed 4 bases, with 6 bases lying between them. The CDR3 totals 14 residues. CDR3 in DNA: TGTGCCAGCAGCCAAGATGAGCGCACCGGGGAGCTGTTTTTT. Encoded protein: CASSQDERTGELFF.

The chain recombines TRBV6-1 with TRBJ1-2, with TRBD1 matching 9 bases. The CDR3 extends over 16 amino acids. Germline CDR1 and CDR2: MNHNS and SASEGT. The J segment lost 3 bases and the V segment lost 4 bases, leaving 9 bases of the junction unmatched. The CDR3 sequence: CASSGASDRGYYGYTF. The CDR3 DNA sequence: TGTGCCAGCAGTGGGGCCTCTGACAGGGGGTACTATGGCTACACCTTC.

CDR3 coding DNA: TGTGCCAGCTCCATAACGGGACAGGGGATCTACGAGCAGTACTTC. It translates to CASSITGQGIYEQYF. V usage is TRBV18 and J usage is TRBJ2-7; 10 bases are shared with TRBD1. The CDR3 sequence is 15 residues long. CDR1 KGHSH and CDR2 LQKENI come from the germline V gene. V lost 6 bases, J lost 3 bases, and 8 bases stayed unmatched.

In its sample, this clone was seen once. The CDR3 DNA reads as TGTGCCAGCAGCCGACAGGGAATGGACTATGGCTACACCTTC. Translation gives CASSRQGMDYGYTF. The rearrangement joins TRBV28 to TRBJ1-2, with 7 bases lining up with TRBD1. This CDR3 has 14 amino acids. Looked up from germline, CDR1 is MDHEN and CDR2 is SYDVKM. The V gene end was trimmed by 6 bases and the J gene end by 3 bases; junction bases not matched to a gene: 7.

This chain joins TRBV3-1 (or the pseudogene TRBV3-2) and TRBJ2-7; 8 bases agree with TRBD2. The germline V gene has CDR1 LGHDT and CDR2 YNNKEL (reference sequence). V was pared by 6 bases and J by 4 bases, with 8 bases of the junction left unmatched. CDR3 size: 14 residues. CDR3 region: CASSPGSGGYEQYF. Written as DNA, the CDR3 is TGTGCCAGCAGTCCAGGCAGCGGGGGATACGAGCAGTACTTC.

V is TRBV5-1 and J is TRBJ2-1, with D unclear. Germline V gene sequence: CDR1 SGHRS, CDR2 YFSETQ. V lost 0 bases to trimming and J lost 10 bases, with 8 bases between them. CDR3 length equals 12 residues. This CDR3 is CASSLVLEEQFF. CDR3 nucleotides: TGCGCCAGCAGCTTGGTTTTGGAAGAGCAGTTCTTC. The full variable domain, rest sourced from reference TRBV5-1 and TRBJ2-1, is KAGVTQTPRYLIKTRGQQVTLSCSPISGHRSVSWYQQTPGQGLQFLFEYFSETQRNKGNFPGRFSGRQFSNSRSEMNVSTLELGDSALYLCASSLVLEEQFFGPGTRLTVL.